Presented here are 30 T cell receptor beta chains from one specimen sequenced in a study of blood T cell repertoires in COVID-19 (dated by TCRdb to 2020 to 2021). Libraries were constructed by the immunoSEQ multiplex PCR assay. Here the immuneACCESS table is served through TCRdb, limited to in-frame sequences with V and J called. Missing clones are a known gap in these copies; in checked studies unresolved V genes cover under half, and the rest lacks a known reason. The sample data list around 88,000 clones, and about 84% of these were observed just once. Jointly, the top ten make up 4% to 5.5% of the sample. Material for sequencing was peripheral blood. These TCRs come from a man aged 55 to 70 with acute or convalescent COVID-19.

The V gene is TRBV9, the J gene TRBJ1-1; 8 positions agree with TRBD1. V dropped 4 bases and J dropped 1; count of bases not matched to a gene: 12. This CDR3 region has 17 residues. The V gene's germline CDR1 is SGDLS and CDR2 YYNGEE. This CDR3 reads CASSPRPRDRQNTEAFF. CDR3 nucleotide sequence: TGTGCCAGCAGCCCTCGACCCCGGGACAGGCAGAACACTGAAGCTTTCTTT.

CDR3 bases: TGTGCCAGCAGCGTAGCGGCTAGCGGCGTCACAGATACGCAGTATTTT. Translation gives CASSVAASGVTDTQYF. This rearrangement joins TRBV9 to TRBJ2-3; 7 bases fit TRBD2. The trim removed 0 bases at V and 2 bases at J, leaving 6 bases unmatched. Per the germline V gene, CDR1 is SGDLS and CDR2 is YYNGEE. The CDR3 covers 16 residues.

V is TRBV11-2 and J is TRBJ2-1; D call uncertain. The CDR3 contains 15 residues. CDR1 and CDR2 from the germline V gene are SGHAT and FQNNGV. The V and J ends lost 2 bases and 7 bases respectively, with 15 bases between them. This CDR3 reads CASSLKVSSRNEQFF. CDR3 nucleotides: TGTGCCAGCAGCTTAAAAGTCAGCTCCAGGAATGAGCAGTTCTTC.

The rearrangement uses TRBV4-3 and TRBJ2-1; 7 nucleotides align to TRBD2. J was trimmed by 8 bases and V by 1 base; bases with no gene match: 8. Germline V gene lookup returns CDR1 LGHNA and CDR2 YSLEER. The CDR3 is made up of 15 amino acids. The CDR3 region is CASSQVGGRNHEQFF. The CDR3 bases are TGCGCCAGCAGCCAAGTAGGCGGGAGAAATCATGAGCAGTTCTTC.

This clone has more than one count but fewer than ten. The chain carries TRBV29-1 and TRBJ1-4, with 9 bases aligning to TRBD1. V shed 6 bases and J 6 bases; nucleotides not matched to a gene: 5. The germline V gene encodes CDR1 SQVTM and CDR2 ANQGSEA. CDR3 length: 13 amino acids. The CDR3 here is CSVDRGVDEKLFF. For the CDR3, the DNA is TGCAGCGTGGACAGGGGAGTGGATGAAAAACTGTTTTTT.

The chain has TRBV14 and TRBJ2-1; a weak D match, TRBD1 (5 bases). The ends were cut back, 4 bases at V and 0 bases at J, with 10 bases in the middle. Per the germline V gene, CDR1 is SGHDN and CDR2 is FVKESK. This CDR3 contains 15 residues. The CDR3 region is CASSPQVSSYNEQFF. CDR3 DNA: TGTGCCAGCAGCCCACAGGTTAGCTCCTACAATGAGCAGTTCTTC. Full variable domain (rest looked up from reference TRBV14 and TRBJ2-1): EAGVTQFPSHSVIEKGQTVTLRCDPISGHDNLYWYRRVMGKEIKFLLHFVKESKQDESGMPNNRFLAERTGGTYSTLKVQPAELEDSGVYFCASSPQVSSYNEQFFGPGTRLTVL.

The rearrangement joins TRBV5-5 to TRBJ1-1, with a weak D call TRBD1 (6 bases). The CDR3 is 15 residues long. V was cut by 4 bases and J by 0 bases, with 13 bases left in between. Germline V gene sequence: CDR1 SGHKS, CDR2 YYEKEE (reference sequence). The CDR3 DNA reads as TGTGCCAGCAGCGTCGGACAGCCCGTGAACACTGAAGCTTTCTTT. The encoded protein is CASSVGQPVNTEAFF.

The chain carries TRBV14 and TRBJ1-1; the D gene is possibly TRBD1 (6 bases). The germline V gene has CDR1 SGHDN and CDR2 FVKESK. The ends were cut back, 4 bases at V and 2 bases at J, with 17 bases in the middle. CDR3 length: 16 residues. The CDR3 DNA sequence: TGTGCCAGCAGCCGGGGACAAGGGACCGGAAACACTGAAGCTTTCTTT. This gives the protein CASSRGQGTGNTEAFF.

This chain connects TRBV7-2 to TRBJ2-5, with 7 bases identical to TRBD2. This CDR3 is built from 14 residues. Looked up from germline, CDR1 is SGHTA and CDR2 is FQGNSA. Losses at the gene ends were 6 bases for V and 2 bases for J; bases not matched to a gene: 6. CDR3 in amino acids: CASSLAGAQETQYF. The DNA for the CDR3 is TGTGCCAGCAGTCTCGCGGGAGCTCAAGAGACCCAGTACTTC.

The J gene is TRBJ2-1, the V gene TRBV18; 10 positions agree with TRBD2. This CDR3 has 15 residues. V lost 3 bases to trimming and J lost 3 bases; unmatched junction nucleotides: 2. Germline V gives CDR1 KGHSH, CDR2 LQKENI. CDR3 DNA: TGTGCCAGCTCACCTCTAGCGGGAGTCTACAATGAGCAGTTCTTC. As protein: CASSPLAGVYNEQFF.

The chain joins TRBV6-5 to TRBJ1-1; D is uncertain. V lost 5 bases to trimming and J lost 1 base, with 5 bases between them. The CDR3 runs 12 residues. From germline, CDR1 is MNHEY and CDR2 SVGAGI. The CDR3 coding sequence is TGTGCCAGCAGTCGGGAGAACACTGAAGCTTTCTTT. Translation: CASSRENTEAFF.

The CDR3 DNA is TGTGCCAGCAGCTTGTCGGTGAGGGACAGGCGCTTGAACACTGAAGCTTTCTTT. Translated: CASSLSVRDRRLNTEAFF. This sequence joins TRBV5-5 and TRBJ1-1; 8 bases align to TRBD1. The ends lost 1 base at V and 0 bases at J; junction bases unmatched: 11. Germline-derived CDR1 and CDR2 are SGHKS and YYEKEE (reference sequence). This CDR3 region has 18 residues.

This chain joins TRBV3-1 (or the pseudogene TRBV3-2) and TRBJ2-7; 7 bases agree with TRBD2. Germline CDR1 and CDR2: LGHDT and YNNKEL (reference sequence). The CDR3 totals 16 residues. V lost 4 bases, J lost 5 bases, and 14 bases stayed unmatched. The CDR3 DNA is TGTGCCAGCAGCCCTGGGGGACTAACCGTAGCCCACGAGCAGTACTTC. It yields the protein CASSPGGLTVAHEQYF.

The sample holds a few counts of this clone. The CDR3 here is CASSQDEGSSGNTIYF. Here the CDR3 DNA reads TGTGCCAGCAGCCAAGACGAGGGAAGCTCTGGAAACACCATATATTTT. The chain uses TRBV4-2 and TRBJ1-3; D is ambiguous. The CDR3 extends over 16 amino acids. The germline V and J ends were trimmed by 0 bases and 0 bases, with 9 bases remaining between them. Germline lookup yields CDR1 LGHNA and CDR2 YNFKEQ.

The CDR3 coding sequence is TGTGCCAGCAGTTACGGGCAGGGCTTCGATACGCAGTATTTT. Its protein is CASSYGQGFDTQYF. The V call is TRBV6-2 or TRBV6-3, the J call TRBJ2-3; tentatively, D is TRBD1 (5 bases). The V gene's germline CDR1 is MNHEY and CDR2 SVGEGT. Trimming removed 2 bases at V and 6 bases at J, with 12 bases between. CDR3 length: 14 amino acids.

CDR3 sequence: CASSIEAGGPYNEQFF. Here the CDR3 DNA reads TGTGCCAGTAGTATAGAAGCGGGAGGGCCGTACAATGAGCAGTTCTTC. V and J are TRBV19 and TRBJ2-1, with 10 bases lining up with TRBD2. The CDR3 is made up of 16 amino acids. J lost 4 bases, V lost 0 bases, and 3 bases had no gene match. Germline CDR1 reads LNHDA; CDR2 reads SQIVND (reference sequence).

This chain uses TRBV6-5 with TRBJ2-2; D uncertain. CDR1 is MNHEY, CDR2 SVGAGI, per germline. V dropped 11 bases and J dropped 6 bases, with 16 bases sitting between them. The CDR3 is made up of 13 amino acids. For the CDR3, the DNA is TGTGCCGCTGCGAAGGATGGAGCCGGGGAGCTGTTTTTT. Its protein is CAAAKDGAGELFF.

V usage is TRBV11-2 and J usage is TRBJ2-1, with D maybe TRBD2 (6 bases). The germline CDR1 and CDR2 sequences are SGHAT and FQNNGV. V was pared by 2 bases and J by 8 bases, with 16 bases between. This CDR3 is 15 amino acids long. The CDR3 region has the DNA TGTGCCAGCAGCTTATTCGGGCGGGAAAGGGATGAGCAGTTCTTC. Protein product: CASSLFGRERDEQFF.

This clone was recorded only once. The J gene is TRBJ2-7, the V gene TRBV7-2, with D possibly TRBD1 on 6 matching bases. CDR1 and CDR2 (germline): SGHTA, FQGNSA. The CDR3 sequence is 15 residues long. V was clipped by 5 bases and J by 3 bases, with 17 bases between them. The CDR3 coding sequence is TGTGCCAGCAGCAGCTCCGGGACACCGATCTACGAGCAGTACTTC. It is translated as CASSSSGTPIYEQYF. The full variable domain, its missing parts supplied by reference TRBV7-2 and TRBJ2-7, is GAGVSQSPSNKVTEKGKDVELRCDPISGHTALYWYRQSLGQGLEFLIYFQGNSAPDKSGLPSDRFSAERTGGSVSTLTIQRTQQEDSAVYLCASSSSGTPIYEQYFGPGTRLTVT.

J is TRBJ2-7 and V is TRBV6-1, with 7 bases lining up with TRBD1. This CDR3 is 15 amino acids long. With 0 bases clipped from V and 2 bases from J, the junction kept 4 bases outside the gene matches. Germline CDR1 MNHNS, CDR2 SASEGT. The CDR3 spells CASSEAPGTAYEQYF. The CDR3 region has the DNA TGTGCCAGCAGTGAAGCCCCCGGGACAGCCTACGAGCAGTACTTC.

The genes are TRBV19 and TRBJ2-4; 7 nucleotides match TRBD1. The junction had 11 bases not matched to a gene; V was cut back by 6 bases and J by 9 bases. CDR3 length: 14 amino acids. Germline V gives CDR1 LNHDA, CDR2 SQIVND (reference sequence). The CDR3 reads CASRRSGQSFIQYF. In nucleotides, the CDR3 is TGTGCCAGTAGGCGATCGGGACAGAGCTTCATTCAGTACTTC.

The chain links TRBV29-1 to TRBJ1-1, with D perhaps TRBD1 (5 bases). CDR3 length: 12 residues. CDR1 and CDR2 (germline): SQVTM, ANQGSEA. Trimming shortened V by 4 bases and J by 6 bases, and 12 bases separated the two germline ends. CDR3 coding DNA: TGCAGCGTTGTAAGGGGAGGTGCTGAAGCTTTCTTT. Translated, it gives CSVVRGGAEAFF.

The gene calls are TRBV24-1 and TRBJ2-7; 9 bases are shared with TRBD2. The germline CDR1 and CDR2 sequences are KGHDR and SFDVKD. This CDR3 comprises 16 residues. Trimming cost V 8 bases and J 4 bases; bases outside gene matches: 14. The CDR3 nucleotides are TGTGCCACCACACCCCTTAGCGGGGGCTTTATGTACGAGCAGTACTTC. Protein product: CATTPLSGGFMYEQYF.

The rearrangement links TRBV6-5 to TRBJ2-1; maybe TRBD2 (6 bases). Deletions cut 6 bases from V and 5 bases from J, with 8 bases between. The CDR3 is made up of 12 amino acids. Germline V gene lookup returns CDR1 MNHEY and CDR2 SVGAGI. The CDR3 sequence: CASRDYHNEQFF. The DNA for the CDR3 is TGTGCCAGCAGGGACTACCACAATGAGCAGTTCTTC.

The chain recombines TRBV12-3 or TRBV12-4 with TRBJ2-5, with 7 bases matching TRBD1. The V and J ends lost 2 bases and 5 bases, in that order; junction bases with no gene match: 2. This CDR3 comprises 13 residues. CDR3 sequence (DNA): TGTGCCAGCAGTTTAACAGGGGCCGAGACCCAGTACTTC. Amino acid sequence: CASSLTGAETQYF.

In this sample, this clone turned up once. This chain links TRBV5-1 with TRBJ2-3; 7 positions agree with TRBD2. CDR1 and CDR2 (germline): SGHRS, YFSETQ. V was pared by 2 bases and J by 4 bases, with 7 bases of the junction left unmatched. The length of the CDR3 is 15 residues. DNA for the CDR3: TGCGCCAGCAGCTTTTCCGGGAGGAGGGCAGATACGCAGTATTTT. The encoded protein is CASSFSGRRADTQYF. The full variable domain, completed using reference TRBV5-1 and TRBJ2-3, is KAGVTQTPRYLIKTRGQQVTLSCSPISGHRSVSWYQQTPGQGLQFLFEYFSETQRNKGNFPGRFSGRQFSNSRSEMNVSTLELGDSALYLCASSFSGRRADTQYFGPGTRLTVL.

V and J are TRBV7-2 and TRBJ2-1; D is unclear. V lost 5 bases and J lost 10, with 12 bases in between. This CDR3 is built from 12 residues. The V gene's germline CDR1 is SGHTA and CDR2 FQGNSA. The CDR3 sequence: CASSPRVEEQFF. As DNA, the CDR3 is TGTGCCAGCAGCCCCCGCGTTGAAGAGCAGTTCTTC.

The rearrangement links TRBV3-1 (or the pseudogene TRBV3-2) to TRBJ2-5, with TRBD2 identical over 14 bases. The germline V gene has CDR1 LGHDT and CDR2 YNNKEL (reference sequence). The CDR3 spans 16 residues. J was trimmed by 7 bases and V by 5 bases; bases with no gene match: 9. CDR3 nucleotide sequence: TGTGCCAGCAGCTACCGACTAGCGGGAGGGCCCGTGACCCAGTACTTC. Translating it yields CASSYRLAGGPVTQYF.

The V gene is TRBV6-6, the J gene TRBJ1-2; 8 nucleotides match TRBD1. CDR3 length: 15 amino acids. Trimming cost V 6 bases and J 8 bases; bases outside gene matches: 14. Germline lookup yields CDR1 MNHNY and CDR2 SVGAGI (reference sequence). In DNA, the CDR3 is TGTGCCAGCAGGAGCTATCAGGGGGCCCCGGGCGGCTACACCTTC. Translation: CASRSYQGAPGGYTF.

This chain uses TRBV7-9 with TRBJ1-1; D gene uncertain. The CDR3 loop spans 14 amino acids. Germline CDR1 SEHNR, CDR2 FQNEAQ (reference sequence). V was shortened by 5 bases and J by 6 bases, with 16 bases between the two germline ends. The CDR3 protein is CASSPSIGIPEAFF. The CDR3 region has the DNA TGTGCCAGCAGCCCATCGATCGGGATCCCTGAAGCTTTCTTT.